This TCR beta chain originates from a study of PD-L1 blockade in urothelial cancer. On the study more broadly: Enrolled patients had been treated previously with 0 to 3 chemotherapy regimens. Analyzed time points were 3 weeks (second dose) and 6 weeks after therapy began.

The time point: peripheral blood 6 weeks after treatment start. V was clipped by 0 bases and J by 7 bases, with 18 bases between them. CDR1 is SGHAT and CDR2 is FQNNGV in the germline V gene. There are 16 residues in the CDR3. Every PCR received spiked-in synthetic TCR analog templates. Sequencing was performed with immunoSEQ multiplex PCR; in TCRdb, only in-frame clones are kept and a portion is missing. Of around 80,000 clones in the sample, 75% to 95% were seen once. This sequence was found in a woman older than 75 with urothelial cancer. The chain has TRBV11-2 and TRBJ1-2; D remains unclear. Sequences were derived from PBMCs, sampled around atezolizumab (anti-PD-L1) treatment. The CDR3 loop reads CASSLDPVVGIRGYTF. DNA of the CDR3: TGTGCCAGCAGCTTAGATCCCGTAGTCGGGATTCGTGGCTACACCTTC.